This T cell receptor (beta chain) was observed in a study of response to subunit inactivated influenza vaccine. TCRdb re-called the RT-PCR reads with MiXCR, one entry per CDR3 protein. The repertoire holds over 800,000 distinct CDR3 sequences, with 21% as singletons. Details on this clonotype: The antigen is undetermined.

This CDR3 has 14 residues. The V end was cut by 4 bases, the J end by 2 bases, with 10 bases between. Germline CDR1 reads MNHEY; CDR2 reads SVGAGI. Whole-study findings and limits: The authors suggested that every seasonal influenza vaccination recruits few new T cells.

This clonotype was obtained from a man aged 50 or older who received an inactivated influenza vaccine. This chain links TRBV6-5 with TRBJ2-3; tentative D call: TRBD1 (6 bases). The sample was PBMCs from blood, taken around 5 days after vaccination. The CDR3 DNA reads as TGTGCCAGCAGTTCCTGGACAGCCACAGATACGCAGTATTTT. Its translation is CASSSWTATDTQYF.